This T cell receptor (beta chain) stems from a study of Ad26.COV2.S vaccination and SARS-CoV-2 variants. The CDR3 sequence is 15 residues long. Germline CDR1 and CDR2: MDHEN and SYDVKM. V was cut by 3 bases and J by 4 bases, with 15 bases left in between. With respect to this clone: Its antigen remains unidentified.

The study's findings and limits: Breadth, reportedly substantial, characterized the spike-specific CD8+ and CD4+ T cell responses after vaccination.

Treatment specified: some 20 received Ad26.COV2.S at low or high dose, single or two shots; about five received placebo; per-sample allocation not given. Samples analyzed were those drawn on day 63 after the first vaccine or placebo injection. An adult of 18-55 years in Boston served as donor. This table comes from immunoSEQ multiplex PCR, and its TCRdb copy is limited to in-frame clones, with some not included. The sample lists 290,000 or so clones, 80% to 90% occurring once. The specimen was peripheral blood, collected in a trial of Ad26.COV2.S vaccine versus placebo. The receptor's source is a person between 18 and 65 years old who received the Ad26.COV2.S COVID-19 vaccine or a placebo. The genes are TRBV28 and TRBJ1-2; TRBD1 is a possible D gene (6 bases). The CDR3 protein is CASSLSPGGPYGYTF. In nucleotides, the CDR3 is TGTGCCAGCAGTTTGTCCCCGGGGGGCCCCTATGGCTACACCTTC.